A selection of T cell receptor beta chains follows, all from one sample in a study of T cells in Graves' hyperthyroidism and ophthalmopathy. TCRdb fed the multiplex PCR reads into MiXCR, producing one record per CDR3 protein. The sample lists approximately 400,000 distinct CDR3 sequences, around 14% occurring once. The sequencing sample was made of blood. These receptors were collected from a young woman with Graves' hyperthyroidism. CDR3s include the opening cysteine and the closing phenylalanine or tryptophan. Each record gives: CDR3 protein, CDR3 DNA, J gene, V gene, D gene, clone size. The D gene is left open where the match is weak. Size is stated for part of the rows, as once, few or many counts, or as a class when the clone is expanded.

cdr3_aa: CAWEAGVTNEKLFF
cdr3_nt: TGTGCCTGGGAAGCCGGGGTCACTAATGAAAAACTGTTTTTT
j_call: TRBJ1-4
v_call: TRBV30
d_call: NA
clone_size: many

cdr3_aa: CASSSASGGPPPETQYF
cdr3_nt: TGTGCCAGCAGTTCTGCTAGCGGGGGCCCCCCCCCGGAGACCCAGTACTTC
j_call: TRBJ2-5
v_call: TRBV12-3/TRBV12-4
d_call: TRBD2
clone_size: NA

cdr3_aa: CASTQQGGPREQFF
cdr3_nt: TGTGCCAGCACCCAGCAGGGGGGGCCCCGTGAGCAGTTCTTC
j_call: TRBJ2-1
v_call: TRBV6-1
d_call: NA
clone_size: NA

cdr3_aa: CASSRQGEYQETQYF
cdr3_nt: TGTGCCAGCAGTCGACAGGGGGAGTACCAAGAGACCCAGTACTTC
j_call: TRBJ2-5
v_call: TRBV2
d_call: TRBD1
clone_size: many

cdr3_aa: CASSPKSQGLNTEAFF
cdr3_nt: TGCGCCAGCAGCCCTAAGTCACAGGGCCTGAACACTGAAGCTTTCTTT
j_call: TRBJ1-1
v_call: TRBV4-1
d_call: NA
clone_size: few

cdr3_aa: CASSPDSFDEQFF
cdr3_nt: TGTGCCAGCAGCCCGGACAGCTTCGATGAGCAGTTCTTC
j_call: TRBJ2-1
v_call: TRBV9
d_call: NA
clone_size: many

cdr3_aa: CASRRLAGVQYF
cdr3_nt: TGTGCCAGCAGGAGACTAGCGGGGGTGCAGTACTTC
j_call: TRBJ2-7
v_call: TRBV2
d_call: TRBD2
clone_size: many

cdr3_aa: CASSLYHPEAGELFF
cdr3_nt: TGTGCCAGCAGTCTGTATCACCCGGAGGCCGGGGAGCTGTTTTTT
j_call: TRBJ2-2
v_call: TRBV28
d_call: NA
clone_size: many

cdr3_aa: CASSDPVYGYTF
cdr3_nt: TGTGCCAGCAGTGACCCGGTCTACGGCTACACCTTC
j_call: TRBJ1-2
v_call: TRBV6-4
d_call: NA
clone_size: many

cdr3_aa: CASSLSSACNEQFF
cdr3_nt: TGTGCCAGCAGTTTATCCAGCGCCTGCAATGAGCAGTTCTTC
j_call: TRBJ2-1
v_call: TRBV12-3/TRBV12-4
d_call: NA
clone_size: NA

cdr3_aa: CASSISGGGTDTQYF
cdr3_nt: TGTGCCAGTAGTATAAGCGGGGGCGGCACAGATACGCAGTATTTT
j_call: TRBJ2-3
v_call: TRBV19
d_call: TRBD2
clone_size: few

cdr3_aa: CASSLGTSPQPQHF
cdr3_nt: TGTGCCAGCAGCTTGGGGACATCCCCGCAACCCCAGCATTTT
j_call: TRBJ1-5
v_call: TRBV7-9
d_call: NA
clone_size: NA

cdr3_aa: CASSPDRVHGYTF
cdr3_nt: TGTGCCAGCAGTCCGGACAGAGTTCATGGCTACACCTTC
j_call: TRBJ1-2
v_call: TRBV12-3/TRBV12-4
d_call: NA
clone_size: many

cdr3_aa: CASSSSGADTQHF
cdr3_nt: TGTGCCAGCAGCTCTAGCGGGGCAGATACGCAGCATTTT
j_call: TRBJ1-5
v_call: TRBV11-3
d_call: NA
clone_size: NA

cdr3_aa: CARPGVSGELFF
cdr3_nt: TGTGCCAGACCAGGGGTTAGCGGGGAGCTGTTTTTT
j_call: TRBJ2-2
v_call: TRBV19
d_call: NA
clone_size: NA

cdr3_aa: CASSSGTRGLVRDTQYF
cdr3_nt: TGTGCCAGCAGCTCCGGGACTAGGGGTCTCGTCAGGGATACGCAGTATTTT
j_call: TRBJ2-3
v_call: TRBV6-1
d_call: TRBD2
clone_size: NA

cdr3_aa: CAWRPPGLYYSPLHF
cdr3_nt: TGTGCCTGGAGGCCCCCGGGACTCTATTATTCACCCCTCCACTTT
j_call: TRBJ1-6
v_call: TRBV30
d_call: NA
clone_size: many

cdr3_aa: CASSLVGGRTDTQYF
cdr3_nt: TGTGCCAGCAGCTTAGTAGGGGGCCGCACAGATACGCAGTATTTT
j_call: TRBJ2-3
v_call: TRBV13
d_call: TRBD1
clone_size: NA

cdr3_aa: CASSPATDRLGGYTF
cdr3_nt: TGTGCCAGCAGCCCGGCGACCGACAGGCTGGGGGGCTACACCTTC
j_call: TRBJ1-2
v_call: TRBV7-3
d_call: NA
clone_size: many

cdr3_aa: CASNQVRLAGNEQFF
cdr3_nt: TGTGCCAGCAACCAAGTTCGGCTAGCGGGAAATGAGCAGTTCTTC
j_call: TRBJ2-1
v_call: TRBV7-9
d_call: TRBD2
clone_size: many

cdr3_aa: CAISGLAGGTDTQYF
cdr3_nt: TGTGCCATCAGTGGGCTAGCGGGAGGCACAGATACGCAGTATTTT
j_call: TRBJ2-3
v_call: TRBV10-3
d_call: TRBD2
clone_size: many

cdr3_aa: CASSRSFRGSEQFF
cdr3_nt: TGTGCCAGTAGTCGGTCATTCCGGGGAAGTGAGCAGTTCTTC
j_call: TRBJ2-1
v_call: TRBV19
d_call: NA
clone_size: many

cdr3_aa: CASISLDRQTQPQHF
cdr3_nt: TGTGCCAGCATTTCCCTCGACAGACAAACTCAGCCCCAGCATTTT
j_call: TRBJ1-5
v_call: TRBV27
d_call: NA
clone_size: many

cdr3_aa: CASAWSAEDQPQHF
cdr3_nt: TGTGCCAGCGCTTGGAGTGCGGAGGATCAGCCCCAGCATTTT
j_call: TRBJ1-5
v_call: TRBV6-1
d_call: NA
clone_size: many

cdr3_aa: CASSSEGTNQETQYF
cdr3_nt: TGTGCCAGCAGCTCCGAGGGGACAAACCAAGAGACCCAGTACTTC
j_call: TRBJ2-5
v_call: TRBV9
d_call: NA
clone_size: many

cdr3_aa: CASSEEVAGETQYF
cdr3_nt: TGTGCCAGCAGTGAAGAGGTAGCAGGGGAGACCCAGTACTTC
j_call: TRBJ2-5
v_call: TRBV6-1
d_call: NA
clone_size: many

cdr3_aa: CASSQDLGVGYTF
cdr3_nt: TGCGCCAGCAGCCAAGATCTAGGGGTTGGCTACACCTTC
j_call: TRBJ1-2
v_call: TRBV4-1
d_call: NA
clone_size: few

cdr3_aa: CASSPQGLAGSGEQFF
cdr3_nt: TGTGCCAGCAGCCCACAAGGACTAGCGGGAAGCGGTGAGCAGTTCTTC
j_call: TRBJ2-1
v_call: TRBV7-2
d_call: TRBD2
clone_size: many

cdr3_aa: CASSSTGERGSPLHF
cdr3_nt: TGCGCCAGCAGCTCGACAGGGGAAAGGGGTTCACCCCTCCACTTT
j_call: TRBJ1-6
v_call: TRBV5-1
d_call: TRBD1
clone_size: NA

cdr3_aa: CASSEPYEAFF
cdr3_nt: TGTGCCAGCAGTGAACCCTATGAAGCTTTCTTT
j_call: TRBJ1-1
v_call: TRBV6-1
d_call: NA
clone_size: many

cdr3_aa: CAWGTRGSTADEQFF
cdr3_nt: TGTGCCTGGGGTACCCGCGGGAGTACGGCCGATGAGCAGTTCTTC
j_call: TRBJ2-1
v_call: TRBV30
d_call: TRBD2
clone_size: NA

cdr3_aa: CSASDFQSSYNEQFF
cdr3_nt: TGCAGTGCTTCGGACTTTCAGAGCTCCTACAATGAGCAGTTCTTC
j_call: TRBJ2-1
v_call: TRBV20-1
d_call: NA
clone_size: many

cdr3_aa: CSARVDTQYF
cdr3_nt: TGCAGTGCTAGAGTCGATACGCAGTATTTT
j_call: TRBJ2-3
v_call: TRBV20-1
d_call: NA
clone_size: many

cdr3_aa: CASSFVPGSSYEQYF
cdr3_nt: TGTGCCAGCAGTTTTGTGCCAGGGAGCTCCTACGAGCAGTACTTC
j_call: TRBJ2-7
v_call: TRBV6-1
d_call: NA
clone_size: NA

cdr3_aa: CASSAGDTANYGYTF
cdr3_nt: TGTGCCAGCAGCGCCGGGGATACGGCTAACTATGGCTACACCTTC
j_call: TRBJ1-2
v_call: TRBV9
d_call: NA
clone_size: NA

cdr3_aa: CASSSRDRESGNTIYF
cdr3_nt: TGTGCCAGCAGCTCCCGGGACAGGGAATCTGGAAACACCATATATTTT
j_call: TRBJ1-3
v_call: TRBV7-9
d_call: TRBD1
clone_size: many

cdr3_aa: CASGLGTGAYNEQFF
cdr3_nt: TGTGCTAGTGGTTTAGGGACAGGGGCCTACAATGAGCAGTTCTTC
j_call: TRBJ2-1
v_call: TRBV12-5
d_call: TRBD1
clone_size: many

cdr3_aa: CASSFVQGTRLLTF
cdr3_nt: TGTGCCAGCAGCTTTGTCCAGGGAACCCGCCTGCTCACCTTC
j_call: TRBJ1-2
v_call: TRBV7-2
d_call: NA
clone_size: many

cdr3_aa: CASSQRLSPPRNQPQHF
cdr3_nt: TGTGCCAGCAGCCAAAGGCTCTCCCCGCCGCGCAATCAGCCCCAGCATTTT
j_call: TRBJ1-5
v_call: TRBV3-1
d_call: NA
clone_size: many

cdr3_aa: CASSLDASGGTDTQYF
cdr3_nt: TGTGCCAGCAGCTTGGATGCTAGCGGGGGCACAGATACGCAGTATTTT
j_call: TRBJ2-3
v_call: TRBV5-5
d_call: TRBD2
clone_size: many

cdr3_aa: CASSWQGAQYF
cdr3_nt: TGTGCCAGCAGCTGGCAGGGGGCCCAGTACTTC
j_call: TRBJ2-5
v_call: TRBV7-8
d_call: TRBD1
clone_size: many

cdr3_aa: CASSLTVGSGELFF
cdr3_nt: TGTGCCAGCAGCTTGACAGTAGGGAGCGGGGAGCTGTTTTTT
j_call: TRBJ2-2
v_call: TRBV7-3
d_call: NA
clone_size: few

cdr3_aa: CASSPGVRGGDYEQYF
cdr3_nt: TGTGCCAGCAGCCCTGGAGTTCGGGGGGGTGACTACGAGCAGTACTTC
j_call: TRBJ2-7
v_call: TRBV7-8
d_call: TRBD2
clone_size: many

cdr3_aa: CSVRTITDTQYF
cdr3_nt: TGCAGCGTTCGGACGATCACAGATACGCAGTATTTT
j_call: TRBJ2-3
v_call: TRBV29-1
d_call: NA
clone_size: many

cdr3_aa: CASSATLAGVSDTQYF
cdr3_nt: TGTGCCAGCAGCGCAACTCTAGCGGGAGTCTCAGATACGCAGTATTTT
j_call: TRBJ2-3
v_call: TRBV9
d_call: TRBD2
clone_size: few

cdr3_aa: CASSGALGEKLFF
cdr3_nt: TGTGCCAGCAGCGGGGCCCTGGGGGAAAAACTGTTTTTT
j_call: TRBJ1-4
v_call: TRBV5-5
d_call: NA
clone_size: NA

cdr3_aa: CASSPRTSGRNITPQGLYTQYF
cdr3_nt: TGTGCCAGCAGCCCCAGGACTAGCGGACGGAATATCACACCCCAGGGACTCTATACGCAGTATTTT
j_call: TRBJ2-3
v_call: TRBV13
d_call: TRBD2
clone_size: NA

cdr3_aa: CASSWGGHSYNSPLHF
cdr3_nt: TGCGCCAGCAGCTGGGGGGGTCACTCCTATAATTCACCCCTCCACTTT
j_call: TRBJ1-6
v_call: TRBV5-1
d_call: NA
clone_size: few

cdr3_aa: CASRVGLAEYNEQFF
cdr3_nt: TGTGCCAGCAGGGTAGGACTAGCGGAATACAATGAGCAGTTCTTC
j_call: TRBJ2-1
v_call: TRBV5-1
d_call: TRBD2
clone_size: NA

cdr3_aa: CATSPGIQETQYF
cdr3_nt: TGTGCCACCTCACCGGGAATTCAAGAGACCCAGTACTTC
j_call: TRBJ2-5
v_call: TRBV27
d_call: NA
clone_size: many

cdr3_aa: CASSVREGTPYF
cdr3_nt: TGTGCCAGCAGTGTCAGGGAAGGGACCCCGTACTTC
j_call: TRBJ2-5
v_call: TRBV6-1
d_call: NA
clone_size: many

cdr3_aa: CASSPGVERIRRQYF
cdr3_nt: TGTGCCAGCAGTCCAGGGGTGGAGAGGATAAGGAGGCAGTACTTC
j_call: TRBJ2-7
v_call: TRBV12-3/TRBV12-4
d_call: NA
clone_size: many

cdr3_aa: CASSSQGPGELFF
cdr3_nt: TGTGCCAGCAGTTCTCAGGGCCCCGGGGAGCTGTTTTTT
j_call: TRBJ2-2
v_call: TRBV12-3/TRBV12-4
d_call: NA
clone_size: many

cdr3_aa: CASSEGRSSGANVLTF
cdr3_nt: TGTGCCAGCAGCGAGGGACGGAGCTCTGGGGCCAACGTCCTGACTTTC
j_call: TRBJ2-6
v_call: TRBV9
d_call: NA
clone_size: few

cdr3_aa: CASSLAVLYGPNTGELFF
cdr3_nt: TGTGCCAGCAGCTTAGCGGTACTCTATGGCCCGAACACCGGGGAGCTGTTTTTT
j_call: TRBJ2-2
v_call: TRBV7-6
d_call: NA
clone_size: many

cdr3_aa: CASSPQATNEKLFF
cdr3_nt: TGTGCCAGCAGCCCGCAGGCAACTAATGAAAAACTGTTTTTT
j_call: TRBJ1-4
v_call: TRBV7-2
d_call: NA
clone_size: many

cdr3_aa: CASSQPCPVGVDNEQFF
cdr3_nt: TGTGCCAGCAGCCAACCCTGCCCAGTGGGGGTGGACAATGAGCAGTTCTTC
j_call: TRBJ2-1
v_call: TRBV6-2/TRBV6-3
d_call: NA
clone_size: once

cdr3_aa: CASSPLAGNTIYF
cdr3_nt: TGTGCCAGCTCACCACTAGCTGGAAACACCATATATTTT
j_call: TRBJ1-3
v_call: TRBV18
d_call: NA
clone_size: many